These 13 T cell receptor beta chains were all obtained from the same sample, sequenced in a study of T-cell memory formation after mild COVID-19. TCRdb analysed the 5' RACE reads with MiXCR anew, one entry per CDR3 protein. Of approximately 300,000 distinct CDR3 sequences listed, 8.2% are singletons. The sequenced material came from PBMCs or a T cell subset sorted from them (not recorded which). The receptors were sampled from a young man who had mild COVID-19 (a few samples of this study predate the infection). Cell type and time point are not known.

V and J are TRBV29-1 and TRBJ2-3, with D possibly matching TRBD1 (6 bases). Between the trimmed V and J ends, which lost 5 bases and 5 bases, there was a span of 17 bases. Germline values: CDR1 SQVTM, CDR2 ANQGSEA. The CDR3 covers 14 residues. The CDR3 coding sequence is TGCAGCGTTAGGGCCCTAGTAGGGGGAGATACGCAGTATTTT. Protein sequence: CSVRALVGGDTQYF.

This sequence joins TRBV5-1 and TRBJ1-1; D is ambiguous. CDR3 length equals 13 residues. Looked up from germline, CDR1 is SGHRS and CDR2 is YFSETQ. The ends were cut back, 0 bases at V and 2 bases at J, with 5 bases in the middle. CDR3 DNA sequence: TGCGCCAGCAGCTTGGAGTTTAACACTGAAGCTTTCTTT. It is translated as CASSLEFNTEAFF. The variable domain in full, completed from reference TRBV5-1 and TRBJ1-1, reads KAGVTQTPRYLIKTRGQQVTLSCSPISGHRSVSWYQQTPGQGLQFLFEYFSETQRNKGNFPGRFSGRQFSNSRSEMNVSTLELGDSALYLCASSLEFNTEAFFGQGTRLTVV.

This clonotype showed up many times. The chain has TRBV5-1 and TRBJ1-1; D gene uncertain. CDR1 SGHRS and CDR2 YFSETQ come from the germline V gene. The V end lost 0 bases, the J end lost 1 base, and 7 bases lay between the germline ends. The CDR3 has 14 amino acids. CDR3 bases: TGCGCCAGCAGCTTGGGAGCAGAGAACACTGAAGCTTTCTTT. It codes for CASSLGAENTEAFF.

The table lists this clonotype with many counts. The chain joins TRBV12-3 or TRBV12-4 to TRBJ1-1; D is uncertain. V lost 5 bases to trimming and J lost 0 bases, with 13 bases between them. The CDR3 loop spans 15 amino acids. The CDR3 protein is CASSLRVGMNTEAFF. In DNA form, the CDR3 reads TGTGCCAGCAGTCTGAGGGTGGGGATGAACACTGAAGCTTTCTTT.

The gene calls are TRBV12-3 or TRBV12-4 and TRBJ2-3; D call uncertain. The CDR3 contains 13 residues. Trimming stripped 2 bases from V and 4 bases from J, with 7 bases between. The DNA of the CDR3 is TGTGCCAGCAGTTTAAGGGCCTCAGATACGCAGTATTTT. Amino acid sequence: CASSLRASDTQYF.

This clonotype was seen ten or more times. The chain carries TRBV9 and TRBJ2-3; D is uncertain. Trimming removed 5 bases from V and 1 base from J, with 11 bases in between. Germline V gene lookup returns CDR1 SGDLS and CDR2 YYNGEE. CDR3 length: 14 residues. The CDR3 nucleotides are TGTGCCAGCAGTCCTCACCGGGGCACAGATACGCAGTATTTT. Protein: CASSPHRGTDTQYF.

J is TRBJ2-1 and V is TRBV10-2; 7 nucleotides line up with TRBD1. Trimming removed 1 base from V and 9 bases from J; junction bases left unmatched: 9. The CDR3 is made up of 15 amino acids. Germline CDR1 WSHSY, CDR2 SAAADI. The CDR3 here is CASSEFGTVTSEQFF. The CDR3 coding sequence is TGCGCCAGCAGTGAGTTCGGGACAGTTACTTCTGAGCAGTTCTTC.

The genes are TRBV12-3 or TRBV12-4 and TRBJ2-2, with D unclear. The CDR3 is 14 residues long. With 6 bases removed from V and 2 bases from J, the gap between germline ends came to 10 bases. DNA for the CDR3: TGTGCCAGCAGCCCCTTGATCAACACCGGGGAGCTGTTTTTT. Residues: CASSPLINTGELFF.

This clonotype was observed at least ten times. CDR3 protein: CASSFSGGNTEAFF. The CDR3 nucleotides read TGTGCCAGCAGCTTTTCTGGCGGAAACACTGAAGCTTTCTTT. This rearrangement joins TRBV7-2 to TRBJ1-1, with D uncertain. Trimming left V 3 bases short and J 2 bases short, with 10 bases between. This CDR3 is built from 14 residues. The germline V gene encodes CDR1 SGHTA and CDR2 FQGNSA.

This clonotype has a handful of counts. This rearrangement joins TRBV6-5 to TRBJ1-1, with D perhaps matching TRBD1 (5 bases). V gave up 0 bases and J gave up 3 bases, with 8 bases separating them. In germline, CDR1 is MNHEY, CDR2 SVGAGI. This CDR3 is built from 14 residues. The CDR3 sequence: CASSYSGDDTEAFF. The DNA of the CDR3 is TGTGCCAGCAGTTACTCAGGGGACGACACTGAAGCTTTCTTT.

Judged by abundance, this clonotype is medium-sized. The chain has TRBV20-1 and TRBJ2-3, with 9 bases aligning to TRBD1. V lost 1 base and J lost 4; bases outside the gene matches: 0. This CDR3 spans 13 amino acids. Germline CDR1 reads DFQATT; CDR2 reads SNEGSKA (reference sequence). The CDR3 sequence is CSARGDRADTQYF. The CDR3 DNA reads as TGCAGTGCTAGAGGGGACAGGGCAGATACGCAGTATTTT.

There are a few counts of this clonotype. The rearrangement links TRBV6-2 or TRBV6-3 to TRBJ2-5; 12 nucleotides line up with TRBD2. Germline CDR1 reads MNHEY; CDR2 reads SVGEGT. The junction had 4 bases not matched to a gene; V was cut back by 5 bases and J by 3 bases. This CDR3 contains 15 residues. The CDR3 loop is CASSGGLAGKETQYF. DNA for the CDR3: TGTGCCAGCAGTGGGGGACTAGCGGGCAAAGAGACCCAGTACTTC.

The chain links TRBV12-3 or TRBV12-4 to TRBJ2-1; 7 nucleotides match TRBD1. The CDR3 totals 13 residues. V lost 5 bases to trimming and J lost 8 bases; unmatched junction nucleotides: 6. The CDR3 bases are TGTGCCAGCAGTAGCCGACAGGGACATGAGCAGTTCTTC. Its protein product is CASSSRQGHEQFF.